The T cell receptor (beta chain) described here comes from a study of Ad26.COV2.S vaccination and SARS-CoV-2 variants. As to treatment: over 15 received Ad26.COV2.S at low or high dose, single or two shots; about 5 received placebo; per-sample allocation not given. Samples were taken on day 63 after the first vaccine or placebo injection. This vaccine is an Ad26 vector that expresses the Wuhan-strain SARS-CoV-2 spike. Method: immunoSEQ multiplex PCR; TCRdb's copy keeps in-frame clones and lacks some. The sample comprises roughly 500,000 clones, around 88% of which are singletons, and around 13% rests with the top ten. The CDR3 extends over 15 amino acids. Germline CDR1 and CDR2: SGDLS and YYNGEE. Losses at the gene ends were 0 bases for V and 0 bases for J; bases not matched to a gene: 2. About this clone: Its specificity is not known.

Study-level results: Assessments of TCR breadth and depth may have underestimated the total T cell responses.

This TCR derives from a person between 18 and 60 years old who received the Ad26.COV2.S COVID-19 vaccine or a placebo. The sequences come from peripheral blood, collected in a trial of Ad26.COV2.S vaccine versus placebo. V usage is TRBV9 and J usage is TRBJ1-2, with TRBD1 matching 7 bases. The CDR3 region has the DNA TGTGCCAGCAGCGTAGCCCAGGGGGCTAACTATGGCTACACCTTC. Its protein is CASSVAQGANYGYTF.